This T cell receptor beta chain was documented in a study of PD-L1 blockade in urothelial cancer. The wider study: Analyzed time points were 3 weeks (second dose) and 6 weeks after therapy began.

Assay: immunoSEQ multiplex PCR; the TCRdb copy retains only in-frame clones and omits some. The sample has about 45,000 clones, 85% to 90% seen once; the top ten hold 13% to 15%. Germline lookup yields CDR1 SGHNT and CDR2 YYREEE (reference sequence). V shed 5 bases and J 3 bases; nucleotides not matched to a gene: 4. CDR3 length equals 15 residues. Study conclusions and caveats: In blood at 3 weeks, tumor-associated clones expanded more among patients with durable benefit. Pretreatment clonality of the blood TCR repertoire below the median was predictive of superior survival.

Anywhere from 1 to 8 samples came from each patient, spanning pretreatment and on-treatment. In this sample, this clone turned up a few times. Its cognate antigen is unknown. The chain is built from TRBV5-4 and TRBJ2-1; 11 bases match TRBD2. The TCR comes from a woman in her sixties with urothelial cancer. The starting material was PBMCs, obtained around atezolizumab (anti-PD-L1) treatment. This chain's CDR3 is CASRITSGSYNEQFF. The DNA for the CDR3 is TGTGCCAGCAGGATTACTAGCGGGAGCTACAATGAGCAGTTCTTC.